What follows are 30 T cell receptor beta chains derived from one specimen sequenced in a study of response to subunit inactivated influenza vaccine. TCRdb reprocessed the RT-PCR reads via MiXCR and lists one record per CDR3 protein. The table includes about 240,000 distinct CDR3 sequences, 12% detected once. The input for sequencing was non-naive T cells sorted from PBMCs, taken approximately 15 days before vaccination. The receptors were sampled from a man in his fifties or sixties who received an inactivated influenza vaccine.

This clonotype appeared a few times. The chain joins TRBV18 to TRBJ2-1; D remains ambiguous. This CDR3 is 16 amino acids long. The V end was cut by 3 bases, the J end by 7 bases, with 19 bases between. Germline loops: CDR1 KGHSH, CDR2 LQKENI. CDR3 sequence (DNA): TGTGCCAGCTCACCGTCCCCATCGGGTCTCCGGAATGAGCAGTTCTTC. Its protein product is CASSPSPSGLRNEQFF.

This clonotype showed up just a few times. Written as DNA, the CDR3 is TGTGCCAGCAGTTCCAGGGCCCTTAGCACAGATACGCAGTATTTT. Translated: CASSSRALSTDTQYF. The chain recombines TRBV6-2 or TRBV6-3 with TRBJ2-3; D is perhaps TRBD1 (5 bases). CDR3 length: 15 residues. Trimming took 4 bases from V and 0 from J, leaving 11 bases between them. Germline V gives CDR1 MNHEY, CDR2 SVGEGT.

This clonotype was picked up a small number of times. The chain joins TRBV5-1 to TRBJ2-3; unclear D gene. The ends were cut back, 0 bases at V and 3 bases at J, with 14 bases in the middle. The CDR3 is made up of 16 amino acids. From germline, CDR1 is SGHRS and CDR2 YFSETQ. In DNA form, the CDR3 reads TGCGCCAGCAGCTTGGAAGACTCCAGAGAGACAGATACGCAGTATTTT. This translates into CASSLEDSRETDTQYF.

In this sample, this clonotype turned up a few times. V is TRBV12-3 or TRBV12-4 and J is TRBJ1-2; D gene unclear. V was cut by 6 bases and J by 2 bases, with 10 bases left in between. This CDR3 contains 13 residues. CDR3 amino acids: CASSVGANYGYTF. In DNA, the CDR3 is TGTGCCAGCAGCGTAGGAGCCAACTATGGCTACACCTTC.

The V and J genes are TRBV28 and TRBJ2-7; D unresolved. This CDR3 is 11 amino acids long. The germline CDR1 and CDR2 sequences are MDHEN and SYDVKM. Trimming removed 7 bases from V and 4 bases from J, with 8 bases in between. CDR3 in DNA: TGTGCCAGCACCAACAGATACGAGCAGTACTTC. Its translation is CASTNRYEQYF.

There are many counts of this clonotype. The CDR3 DNA is TGTGCTAGTGGTTTGGCTATAGCGGGAGGAGAGACCCAGTACTTC. Its translation: CASGLAIAGGETQYF. V and J are TRBV12-5 and TRBJ2-5, with 10 bases that match TRBD2. In germline, CDR1 is LGHNT, CDR2 FRNRAP. The CDR3 is 15 amino acids. Unmatched junction bases numbered 3, after V lost 1 base and J lost 4 bases. Based on the CDR3 plus reference TRBV12-5 and TRBJ2-5, the full variable domain is DARVTQTPRHKVTEMGQEVTMRCQPILGHNTVFWYRQTMMQGLELLAYFRNRAPLDDSGMPKDRFSAEMPDATLATLKIQPSEPRDSAVYFCASGLAIAGGETQYFGPGTRLLVL.

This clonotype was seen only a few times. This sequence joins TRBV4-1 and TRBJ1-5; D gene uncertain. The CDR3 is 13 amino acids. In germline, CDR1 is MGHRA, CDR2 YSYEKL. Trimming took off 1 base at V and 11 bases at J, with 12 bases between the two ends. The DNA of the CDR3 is TGCGCCAGCAGCCAAGTGGGCAGTGAGACCCAGCATTTT. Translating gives CASSQVGSETQHF.

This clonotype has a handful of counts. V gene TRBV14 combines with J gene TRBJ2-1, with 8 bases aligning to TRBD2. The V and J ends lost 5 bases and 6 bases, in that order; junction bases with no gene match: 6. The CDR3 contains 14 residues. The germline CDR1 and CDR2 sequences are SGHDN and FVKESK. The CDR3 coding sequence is TGTGCCAGCAGCGAGCGGGAGCCTGTCAATGAGCAGTTCTTC. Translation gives CASSEREPVNEQFF.

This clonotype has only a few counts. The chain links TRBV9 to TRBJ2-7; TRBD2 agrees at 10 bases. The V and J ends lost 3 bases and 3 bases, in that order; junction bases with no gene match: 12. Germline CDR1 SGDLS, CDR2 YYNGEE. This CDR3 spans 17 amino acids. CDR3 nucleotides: TGTGCCAGCAGCGGGTCTTTCTCTAGCGGGAGTATCTACGAGCAGTACTTC. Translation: CASSGSFSSGSIYEQYF.

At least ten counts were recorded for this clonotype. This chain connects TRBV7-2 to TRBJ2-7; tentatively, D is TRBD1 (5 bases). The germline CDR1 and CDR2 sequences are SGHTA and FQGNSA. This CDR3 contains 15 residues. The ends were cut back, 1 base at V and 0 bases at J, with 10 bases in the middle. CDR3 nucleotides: TGTGCCAGCAGCTTAGTTCAGGGTGGCTCCTACGAGCAGTACTTC. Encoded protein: CASSLVQGGSYEQYF.

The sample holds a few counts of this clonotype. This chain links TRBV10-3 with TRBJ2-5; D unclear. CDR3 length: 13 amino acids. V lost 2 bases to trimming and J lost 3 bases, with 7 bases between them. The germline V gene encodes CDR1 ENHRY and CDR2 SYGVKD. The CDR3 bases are TGTGCCATCAGTGAGACAGCTGAAGAGACCCAGTACTTC. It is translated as CAISETAEETQYF.

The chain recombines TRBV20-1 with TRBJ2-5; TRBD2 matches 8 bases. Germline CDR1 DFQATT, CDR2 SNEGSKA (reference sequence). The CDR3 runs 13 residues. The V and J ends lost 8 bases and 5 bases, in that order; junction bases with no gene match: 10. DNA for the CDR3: TGCAGTTCCGTCGGGGGGGGGAGGGAGACCCAGTACTTC. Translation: CSSVGGGRETQYF.

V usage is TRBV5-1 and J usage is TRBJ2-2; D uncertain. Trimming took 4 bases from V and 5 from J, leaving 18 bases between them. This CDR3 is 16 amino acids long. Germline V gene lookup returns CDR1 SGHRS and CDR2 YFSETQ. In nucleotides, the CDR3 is TGCGCCAGCAGCCCCCTGACCTCAACGGAAACCGGGGAGCTGTTTTTT. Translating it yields CASSPLTSTETGELFF.

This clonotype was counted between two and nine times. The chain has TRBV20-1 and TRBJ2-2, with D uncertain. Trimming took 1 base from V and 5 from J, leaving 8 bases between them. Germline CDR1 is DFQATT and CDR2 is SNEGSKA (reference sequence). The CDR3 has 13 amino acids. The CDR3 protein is CSARGLHTGELFF. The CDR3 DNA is TGCAGTGCTAGAGGGCTCCATACCGGGGAGCTGTTTTTT.

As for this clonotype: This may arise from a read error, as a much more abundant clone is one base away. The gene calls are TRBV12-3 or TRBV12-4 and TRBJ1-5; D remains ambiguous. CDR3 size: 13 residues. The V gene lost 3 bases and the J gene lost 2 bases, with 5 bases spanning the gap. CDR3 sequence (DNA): TGTGCCAGCAGTTTTAGGCGCAATCAGCCCCAGCATTTT. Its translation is CASSFRRNQPQHF.

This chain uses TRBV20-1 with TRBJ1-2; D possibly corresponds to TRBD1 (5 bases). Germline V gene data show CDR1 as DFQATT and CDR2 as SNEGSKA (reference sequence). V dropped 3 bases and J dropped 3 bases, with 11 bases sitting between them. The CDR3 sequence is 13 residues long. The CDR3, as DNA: TGCAGTGCTAGTCGGGGGAGAGACTATGGCTACACCTTC. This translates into CSASRGRDYGYTF.

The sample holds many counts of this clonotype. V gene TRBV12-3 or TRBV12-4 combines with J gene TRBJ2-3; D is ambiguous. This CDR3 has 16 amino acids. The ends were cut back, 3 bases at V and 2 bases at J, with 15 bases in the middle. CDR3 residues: CASSFSSLQNTDTQYF. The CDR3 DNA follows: TGTGCCAGCAGTTTTAGTAGCCTTCAAAACACAGATACGCAGTATTTT.

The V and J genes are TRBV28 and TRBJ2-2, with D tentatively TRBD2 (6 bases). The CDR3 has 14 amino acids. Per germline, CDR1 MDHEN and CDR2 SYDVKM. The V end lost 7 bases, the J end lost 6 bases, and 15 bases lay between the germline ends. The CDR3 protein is CASKLRGLSGELFF. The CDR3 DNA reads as TGTGCCAGCAAATTAAGGGGACTCTCCGGGGAGCTGTTTTTT.

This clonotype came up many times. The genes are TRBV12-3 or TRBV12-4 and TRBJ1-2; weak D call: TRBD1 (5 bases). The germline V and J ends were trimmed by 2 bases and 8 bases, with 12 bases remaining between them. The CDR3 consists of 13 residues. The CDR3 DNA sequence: TGTGCCAGCAGTTTAATCCCCAGGGAGGGCTACACCTTC. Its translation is CASSLIPREGYTF.

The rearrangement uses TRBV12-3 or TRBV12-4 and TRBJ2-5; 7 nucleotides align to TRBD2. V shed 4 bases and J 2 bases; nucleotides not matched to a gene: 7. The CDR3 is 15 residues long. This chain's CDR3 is CASSSTGRVQETQYF. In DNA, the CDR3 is TGTGCCAGCAGTTCTACTGGGAGGGTTCAAGAGACCCAGTACTTC.

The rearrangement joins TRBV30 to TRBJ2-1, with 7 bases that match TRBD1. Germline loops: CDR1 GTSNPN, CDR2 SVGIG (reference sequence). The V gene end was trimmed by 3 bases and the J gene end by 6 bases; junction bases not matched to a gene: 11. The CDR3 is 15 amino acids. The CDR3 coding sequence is TGTGCCTGGAGCCCGGACTTTGACAGGGTCAATGAGCAGTTCTTC. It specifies CAWSPDFDRVNEQFF.

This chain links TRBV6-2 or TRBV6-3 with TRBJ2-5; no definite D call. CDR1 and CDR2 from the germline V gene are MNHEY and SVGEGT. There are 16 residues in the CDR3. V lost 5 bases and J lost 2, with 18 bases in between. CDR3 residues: CASSTQSLGLQETQYF. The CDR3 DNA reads TGTGCCAGCAGTACCCAATCGCTCGGTCTTCAAGAGACCCAGTACTTC.

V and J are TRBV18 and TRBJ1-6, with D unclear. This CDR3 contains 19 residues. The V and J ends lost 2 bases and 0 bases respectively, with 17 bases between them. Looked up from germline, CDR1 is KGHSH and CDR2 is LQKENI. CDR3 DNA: TGTGCCAGCTCACCAGTCGCACAAGGGTCTATCTCCTATAATTCACCCCTCCACTTT. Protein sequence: CASSPVAQGSISYNSPLHF.

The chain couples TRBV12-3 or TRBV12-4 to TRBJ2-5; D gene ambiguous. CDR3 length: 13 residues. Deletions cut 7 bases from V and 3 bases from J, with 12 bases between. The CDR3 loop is CASTPGGKETQYF. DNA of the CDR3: TGTGCCAGCACCCCGGGCGGTAAAGAGACCCAGTACTTC.

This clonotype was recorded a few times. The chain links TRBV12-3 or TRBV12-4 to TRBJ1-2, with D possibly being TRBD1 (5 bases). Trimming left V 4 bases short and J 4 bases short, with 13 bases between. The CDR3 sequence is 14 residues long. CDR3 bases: TGTGCCAGCAGTTCAAGCGACAGAAGCTATGGCTACACCTTC. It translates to CASSSSDRSYGYTF.

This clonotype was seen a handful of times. CDR3 amino acids: CSSSNRDRGTDTQYF. Written as DNA, the CDR3 is TGCAGCAGCAGCAACAGGGATCGAGGCACAGATACGCAGTATTTT. V and J are TRBV29-1 and TRBJ2-3; D is perhaps TRBD1 (6 bases). Deletions cut 8 bases from V and 1 base from J, with 19 bases between. Germline V gene data show CDR1 as SQVTM and CDR2 as ANQGSEA. This CDR3 has 15 residues.

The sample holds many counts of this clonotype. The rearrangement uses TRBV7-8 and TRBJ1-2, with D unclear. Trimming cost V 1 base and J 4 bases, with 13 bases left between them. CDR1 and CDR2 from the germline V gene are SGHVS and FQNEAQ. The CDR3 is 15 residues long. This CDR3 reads CASSLVPGSVYGYTF. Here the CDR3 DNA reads TGTGCCAGCAGCTTAGTTCCGGGTTCCGTCTATGGCTACACCTTC.

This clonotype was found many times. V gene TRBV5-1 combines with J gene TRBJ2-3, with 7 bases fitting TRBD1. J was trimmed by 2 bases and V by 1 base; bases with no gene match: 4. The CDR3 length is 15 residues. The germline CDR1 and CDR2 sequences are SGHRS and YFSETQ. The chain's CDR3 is CASSLTEGATDTQYF. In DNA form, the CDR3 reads TGCGCCAGCAGCTTGACAGAGGGGGCCACAGATACGCAGTATTTT.

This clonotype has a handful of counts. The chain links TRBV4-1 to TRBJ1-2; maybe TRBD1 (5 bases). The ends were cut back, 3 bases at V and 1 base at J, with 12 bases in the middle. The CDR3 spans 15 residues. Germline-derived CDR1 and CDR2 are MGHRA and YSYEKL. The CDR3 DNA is TGCGCCAGCAGCCATGGGGCAGAAAATAACTATGGCTACACCTTC. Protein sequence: CASSHGAENNYGYTF.

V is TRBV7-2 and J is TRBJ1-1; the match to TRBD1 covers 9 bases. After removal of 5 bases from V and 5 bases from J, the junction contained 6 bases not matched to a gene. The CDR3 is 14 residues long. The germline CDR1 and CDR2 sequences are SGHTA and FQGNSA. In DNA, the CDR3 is TGTGCCAGCAGCCTCGACAGGGGGATTACTGAAGCTTTCTTT. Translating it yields CASSLDRGITEAFF.